This TCR beta chain stems from a study of cytomegalovirus exposure and HLA in healthy donors. The primer mix had 60 Vbeta and 13 Jbeta primers. Sequenced by immunoSEQ multiplex PCR; TCRdb stores in-frame clones only, minus some. Here the sample spans 150,000 to 200,000 clones, around three quarters being singletons. Germline V gene sequence: CDR1 SGHTA, CDR2 FQGNSA. There are 15 residues in the CDR3. V lost 10 bases, J lost 4 bases, and 9 bases stayed unmatched. Input material: PBMCs. The source of this sequence is a woman in her forties or fifties in good health and CMV-seronegative. The V gene is TRBV7-2, the J gene TRBJ2-1, with 11 bases that match TRBD1. CDR3 sequence reads: CATQHGQGAYNEQFF. In DNA form, the CDR3 reads TGTGCCACCCAGCACGGACAGGGGGCATACAATGAGCAGTTCTTC.